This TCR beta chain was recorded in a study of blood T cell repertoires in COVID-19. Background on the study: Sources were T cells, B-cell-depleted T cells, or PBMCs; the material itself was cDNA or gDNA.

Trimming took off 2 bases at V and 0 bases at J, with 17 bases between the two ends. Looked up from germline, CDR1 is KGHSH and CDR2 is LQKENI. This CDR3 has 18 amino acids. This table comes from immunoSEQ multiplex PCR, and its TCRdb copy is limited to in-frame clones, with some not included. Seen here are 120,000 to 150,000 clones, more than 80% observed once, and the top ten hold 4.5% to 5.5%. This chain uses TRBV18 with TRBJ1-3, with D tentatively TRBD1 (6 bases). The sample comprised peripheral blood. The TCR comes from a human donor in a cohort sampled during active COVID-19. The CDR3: CASSPNGQGPISGNTIYF. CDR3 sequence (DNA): TGTGCCAGCTCACCAAACGGTCAGGGGCCGATCTCTGGAAACACCATATATTTT.